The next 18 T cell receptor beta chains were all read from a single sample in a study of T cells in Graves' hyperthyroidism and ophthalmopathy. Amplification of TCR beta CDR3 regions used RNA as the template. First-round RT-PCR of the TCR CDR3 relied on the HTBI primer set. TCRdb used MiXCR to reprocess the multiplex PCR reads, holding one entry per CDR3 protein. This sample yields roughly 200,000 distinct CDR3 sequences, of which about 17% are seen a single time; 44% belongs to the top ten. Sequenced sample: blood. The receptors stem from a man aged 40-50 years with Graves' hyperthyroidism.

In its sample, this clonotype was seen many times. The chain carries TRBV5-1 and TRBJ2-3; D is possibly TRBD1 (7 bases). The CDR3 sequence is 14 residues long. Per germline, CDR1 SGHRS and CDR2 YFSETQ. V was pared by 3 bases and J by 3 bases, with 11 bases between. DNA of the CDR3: TGCGCCAGCAGCTATCAGGGGGGAACAGATACGCAGTATTTT. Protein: CASSYQGGTDTQYF.

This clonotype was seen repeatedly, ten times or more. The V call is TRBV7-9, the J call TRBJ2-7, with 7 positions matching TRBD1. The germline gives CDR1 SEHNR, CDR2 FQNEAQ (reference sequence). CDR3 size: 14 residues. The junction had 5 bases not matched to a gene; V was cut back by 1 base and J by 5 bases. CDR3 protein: CASSLVGTEDEQYF. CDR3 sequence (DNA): TGTGCCAGCAGCTTAGTTGGGACAGAAGACGAGCAGTACTTC.

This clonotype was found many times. The CDR3 region is CASTPGQGGPGELFF. CDR3 nucleotides: TGTGCCAGCACGCCGGGACAGGGAGGTCCCGGGGAGCTGTTTTTT. This chain uses TRBV6-1 with TRBJ2-2, with 9 nucleotides matching TRBD1. Germline lookup yields CDR1 MNHNS and CDR2 SASEGT. This CDR3 is 15 amino acids long. V dropped 7 bases and J dropped 6; count of bases not matched to a gene: 9.

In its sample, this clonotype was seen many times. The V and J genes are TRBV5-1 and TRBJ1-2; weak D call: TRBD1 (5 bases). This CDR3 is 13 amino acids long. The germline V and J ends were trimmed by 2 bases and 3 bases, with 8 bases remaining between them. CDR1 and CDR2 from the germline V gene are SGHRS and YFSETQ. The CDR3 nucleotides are TGCGCCAGCAGCTTCAGGGAAGACTATGGCTACACCTTC. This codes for CASSFREDYGYTF.

The CDR3: CASRRTGVNEQFF. The CDR3 DNA follows: TGTGCCAGCCGACGGACGGGAGTGAATGAGCAGTTCTTC. The chain carries TRBV5-4 and TRBJ2-1; D perhaps matches TRBD2 (6 bases). From germline, CDR1 is SGHNT and CDR2 YYREEE (reference sequence). The CDR3 is 13 amino acids. V gave up 7 bases and J gave up 7 bases, with 15 bases separating them.

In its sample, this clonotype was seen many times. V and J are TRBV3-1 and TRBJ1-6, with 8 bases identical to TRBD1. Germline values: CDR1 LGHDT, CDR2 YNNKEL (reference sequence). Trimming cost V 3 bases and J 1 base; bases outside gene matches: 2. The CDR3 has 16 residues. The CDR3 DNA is TGTGCCAGCAGCCAGAGGACAGGGTCCTATAATTCACCCCTCCACTTT. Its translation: CASSQRTGSYNSPLHF.

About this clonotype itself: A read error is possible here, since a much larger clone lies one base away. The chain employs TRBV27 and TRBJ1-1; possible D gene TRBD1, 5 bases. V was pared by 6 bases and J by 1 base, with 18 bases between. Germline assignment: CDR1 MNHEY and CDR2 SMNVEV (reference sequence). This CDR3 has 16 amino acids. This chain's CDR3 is CASSRVSLRGNTEAFF. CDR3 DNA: TGTGCCAGCAGCAGGGTTAGTCTGAGGGGGAACACTGAAGCTTTCTTT.

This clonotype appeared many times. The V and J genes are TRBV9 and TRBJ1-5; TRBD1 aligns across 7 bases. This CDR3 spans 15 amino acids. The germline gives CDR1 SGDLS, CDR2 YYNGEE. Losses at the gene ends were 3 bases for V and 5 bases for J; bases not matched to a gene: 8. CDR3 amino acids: CASSETDRVDQPQHF. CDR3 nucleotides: TGTGCCAGCAGCGAAACCGACAGGGTTGATCAGCCCCAGCATTTT.

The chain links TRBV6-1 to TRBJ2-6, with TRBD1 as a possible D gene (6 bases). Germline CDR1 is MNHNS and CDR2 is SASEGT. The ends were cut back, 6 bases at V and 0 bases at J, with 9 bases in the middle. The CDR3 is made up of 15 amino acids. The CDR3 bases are TGTGCCAGCAGCCGGGACATCTCTGGGGCCAACGTCCTGACTTTC. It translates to CASSRDISGANVLTF.

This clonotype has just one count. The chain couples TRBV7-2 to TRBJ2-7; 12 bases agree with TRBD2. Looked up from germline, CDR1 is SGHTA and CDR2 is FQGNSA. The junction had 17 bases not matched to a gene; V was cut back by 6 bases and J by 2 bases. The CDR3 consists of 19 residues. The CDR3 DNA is TGTGCCAGCAGTGATCCGCCGGACACTAGCGGGGGGTATACCTACGAGCAGTACTTC. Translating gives CASSDPPDTSGGYTYEQYF. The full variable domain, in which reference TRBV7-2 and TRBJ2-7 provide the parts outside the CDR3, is GAGVSQSPSNKVTEKGKDVELRCDPISGHTALYWYRQSLGQGLEFLIYFQGNSAPDKSGLPSDRFSAERTGGSVSTLTIQRTQQEDSAVYLCASSDPPDTSGGYTYEQYFGPGTRLTVT.

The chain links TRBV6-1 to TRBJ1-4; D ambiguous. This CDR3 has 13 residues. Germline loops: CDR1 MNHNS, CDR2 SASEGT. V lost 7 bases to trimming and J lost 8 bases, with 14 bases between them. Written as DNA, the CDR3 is TGTGCCAGCAAGAGGGAGTTGGGGGAAAAACTGTTTTTT. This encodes CASKRELGEKLFF.

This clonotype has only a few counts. The CDR3 region has the DNA TGTGCCAGCTCACTTTCCGGGACAATTGATTCACCCCTCCACTTT. Residues: CASSLSGTIDSPLHF. The V call is TRBV18, the J call TRBJ1-6; D perhaps matches TRBD1 (6 bases). The CDR3 length is 15 residues. The germline CDR1 and CDR2 sequences are KGHSH and LQKENI. V was pared by 4 bases and J by 8 bases, with 15 bases between.

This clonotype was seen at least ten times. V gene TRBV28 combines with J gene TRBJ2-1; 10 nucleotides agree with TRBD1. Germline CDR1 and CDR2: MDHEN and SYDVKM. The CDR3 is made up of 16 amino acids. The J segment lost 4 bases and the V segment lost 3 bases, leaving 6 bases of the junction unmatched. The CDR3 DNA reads TGTGCCAGCAGTTTCCTCGGGACAGGGGCTTACAATGAGCAGTTCTTC. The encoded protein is CASSFLGTGAYNEQFF.

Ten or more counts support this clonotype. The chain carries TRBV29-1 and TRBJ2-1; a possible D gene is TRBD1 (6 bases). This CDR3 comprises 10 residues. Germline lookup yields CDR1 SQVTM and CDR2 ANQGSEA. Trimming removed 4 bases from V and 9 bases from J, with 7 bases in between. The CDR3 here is CSVVRGEQFF. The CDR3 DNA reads TGCAGCGTTGTCAGGGGTGAGCAGTTCTTC.

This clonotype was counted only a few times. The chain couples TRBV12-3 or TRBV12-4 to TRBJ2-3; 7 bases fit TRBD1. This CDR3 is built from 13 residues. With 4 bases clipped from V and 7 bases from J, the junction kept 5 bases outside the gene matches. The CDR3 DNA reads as TGTGCCAGCAGTTCGAACAGGGGAAATACGCAGTATTTT. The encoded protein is CASSSNRGNTQYF.

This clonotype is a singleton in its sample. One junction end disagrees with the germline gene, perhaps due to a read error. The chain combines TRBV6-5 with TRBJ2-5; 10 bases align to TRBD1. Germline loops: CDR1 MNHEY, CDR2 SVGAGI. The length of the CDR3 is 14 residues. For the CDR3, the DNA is TGTGCCAGCAGTTCCCGGGACAGGGGAGAGGCCCAGTGCTTC. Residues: CASSSRDRGEAQCF.

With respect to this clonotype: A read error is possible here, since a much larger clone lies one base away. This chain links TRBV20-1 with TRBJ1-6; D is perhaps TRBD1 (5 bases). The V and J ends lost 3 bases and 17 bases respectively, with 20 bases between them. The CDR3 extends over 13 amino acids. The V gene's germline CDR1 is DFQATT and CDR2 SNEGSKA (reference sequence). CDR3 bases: TGCAGTGCTAGGCAGGGTTCTTCACCCTCCATCCACTTT. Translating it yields CSARQGSSPSIHF.

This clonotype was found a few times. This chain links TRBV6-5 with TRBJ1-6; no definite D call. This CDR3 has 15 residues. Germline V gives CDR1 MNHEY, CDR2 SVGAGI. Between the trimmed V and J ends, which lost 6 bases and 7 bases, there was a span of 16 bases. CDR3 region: CASSIDGLGNSPLHF. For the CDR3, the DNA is TGTGCCAGCAGCATAGACGGACTAGGGAATTCACCCCTCCACTTT.